This T cell receptor (beta chain) appears in the sequencing data of a study of T cells in localized non-small cell lung cancer. Study-wide points: Longer overall survival accompanied higher blood T cell density. Analysis by sequencing included only one tumor region, so heterogeneity remains possible. Appearance in adjacent lung was seen for a median around 55 of the top 100 tumor clones.

Trimming took off 6 bases at V and 0 bases at J, with 21 bases between the two ends. The CDR3 contains 18 residues. CDR1 and CDR2 from the germline V gene are SNHLY and FYNNEI. In regard to this clone: Antigen: not known.

Only in-frame clones appear in the TCRdb table, and some are missing; sequencing was by immunoSEQ multiplex PCR. The table has under 50,000 clones, 81% seen once. The rearrangement joins TRBV2 to TRBJ2-1; perhaps D is TRBD1 or TRBD2 (6 bases each). This sequence originates from a man aged 40 to 75 with stage III lung adenocarcinoma. The specimen was peripheral blood mononuclear cells, collected before any cancer treatment. For the CDR3, the DNA is TGTGCCAGCAGCTCCGCAGGGGACGGGGGAAGCTCCTACAATGAGCAGTTCTTC. Residues: CASSSAGDGGSSYNEQFF.